This T cell receptor (beta chain) stems from a study of PD-L1 blockade in urothelial cancer. Study background: Blood samples contained a median roughly 150,000 T cells. The study, taken as a whole, reports: Lower pretreatment blood TCR clonality, under the median, predicted better survival, researchers reported.

This table comes from immunoSEQ multiplex PCR, and its TCRdb copy is limited to in-frame clones, with some not included. Seen here are approximately 100,000 clones, roughly 88% observed once, and the top ten hold more than 2%. V lost 4 bases and J 6 bases, leaving 10 bases between the germline ends. This CDR3 has 13 residues. CDR1 and CDR2 from the germline V gene are SGDLS and YYNGEE. Urothelial carcinoma affected the patients, and it was locally advanced or metastatic. Details on this clone: Its antigen is unidentified.

This receptor was taken from a man aged 50-59 years with urothelial cancer. Specimen: PBMCs, collected around atezolizumab (anti-PD-L1) treatment. V usage is TRBV9 and J usage is TRBJ2-2, with D unclear. The CDR3 DNA reads TGTGCCAGCAGCCTCGAGAGCTCCGGGGAGCTGTTTTTT. This encodes CASSLESSGELFF.